This entry is about one TCR beta chain. The data originate from a study of regulatory T cells in long-lasting Graves disease. With iRepertoire HTBI primers and Arm-PCR of CDR3 regions, TCR beta libraries were built. TCRdb reprocessed the multiplex PCR reads with MiXCR, giving one entry per CDR3 protein. The sample carries some 600,000 distinct CDR3 sequences, roughly 16% recorded once. Time point denoted: newly diagnosed GD, antithyroid drugs for less than 3 months. Scientists built the TCR library using RNA that was extracted from PBMCs. CDR3 length: 13 residues. CDR1 SQVTM and CDR2 ANQGSEA come from the germline V gene. The V end was cut by 0 bases, the J end by 8 bases, with 13 bases between. These sequences were also reported in another study, on T cells in Graves' hyperthyroidism and ophthalmopathy. This second report adds: Clinical symptoms, serum thyroxine, TRAb, thyroid ultrasound and orbital computed tomography informed diagnoses.

The input for sequencing was peripheral blood mononuclear cells (PBMCs), taken at new diagnosis, from a patient treated with antithyroid drugs. This receptor was identified in a man between 18 and 35 years old with Graves disease. The chain combines TRBV29-1 with TRBJ1-2; D uncertain. CDR3 nucleotide sequence: TGCAGCGTTGAAGAATTCGACAACGGGGGCTACACCTTC. Translation gives CSVEEFDNGGYTF.